The 30 T cell receptor beta chains in this list originate from one sample, sequenced in a study of cytomegalovirus exposure and HLA in healthy donors. PCR used 60 Vbeta primers and 13 Jbeta primers. Assay: immunoSEQ multiplex PCR; the TCRdb copy retains only in-frame clones and omits some. The table records around 100,000 clones, roughly four fifths of them present only once. Source material: PBMCs. The receptors were gathered from a man between 25 and 39 years old in good health and CMV-seropositive.

This chain uses TRBV28 with TRBJ2-7; D is unclear. The CDR3 is 12 residues long. Trimming removed 1 base at V and 3 bases at J, with 4 bases between. Per germline, CDR1 MDHEN and CDR2 SYDVKM. CDR3 DNA: TGTGCCAGCAGTTTATTCGGCTACGAGCAGTACTTC. Its translation is CASSLFGYEQYF.

V usage is TRBV5-4 and J usage is TRBJ1-2, with TRBD1 matching 8 bases. The length of the CDR3 is 15 residues. Germline V gene data show CDR1 as SGHNT and CDR2 as YYREEE (reference sequence). V was pared by 3 bases and J by 6 bases, with 10 bases of the junction left unmatched. The CDR3 DNA follows: TGTGCCAGCAGCTCCCTGGGACAGGCGGGACATGGCTACACCTTC. This sequence encodes CASSSLGQAGHGYTF.

The chain recombines TRBV18 with TRBJ2-3, with 7 bases that match TRBD1. This CDR3 region has 16 residues. V was clipped by 6 bases and J by 3 bases; unmatched bases: 12. Germline V gene data show CDR1 as KGHSH and CDR2 as LQKENI. The CDR3 protein is CASSPTGNFRTDTQYF. CDR3 nucleotide sequence: TGTGCCAGCTCCCCGACAGGGAATTTTAGGACAGATACGCAGTATTTT. The variable domain in full, with the rest retrieved from reference TRBV18 and TRBJ2-3, is NAGVMQNPRHLVRRRGQEARLRCSPMKGHSHVYWYRQLPEEGLKFMVYLQKENIIDESGMPKERFSAEFPKEGPSILRIQQVVRGDSAAYFCASSPTGNFRTDTQYFGPGTRLTVL.

The rearrangement uses TRBV11-3 and TRBJ2-5, with TRBD2 matching over 7 bases. Looked up from germline, CDR1 is SGHNT and CDR2 is YENEEA. V dropped 1 base and J dropped 3; count of bases not matched to a gene: 2. CDR3 length: 14 amino acids. The CDR3 DNA follows: TGTGCCAGCAGCTTAGGAACTAGCGAAGAGACCCAGTACTTC. Translating it yields CASSLGTSEETQYF.

This chain joins TRBV18 and TRBJ1-1, with 12 nucleotides matching TRBD1. The CDR3 contains 18 residues. After removal of 0 bases from V and 0 bases from J, the junction contained 5 bases not matched to a gene. CDR1 and CDR2 (germline): KGHSH, LQKENI. The CDR3 here is CASSPPGTGGRLNTEAFF. DNA for the CDR3: TGTGCCAGCTCACCACCCGGGACAGGGGGCCGATTGAACACTGAAGCTTTCTTT.

This chain joins TRBV28 and TRBJ1-2; 9 bases line up with TRBD1. Germline CDR1 is MDHEN and CDR2 is SYDVKM. With 4 bases clipped from V and 8 bases from J, the junction kept 2 bases outside the gene matches. CDR3 length: 12 amino acids. CDR3 amino acids: CASSYRGRGYTF. Written as DNA, the CDR3 is TGTGCCAGCAGTTACAGGGGGCGCGGCTACACCTTC.

In its sample, this clone was seen once. The sample holds other DNA sequences that translate to the same CDR3. This chain joins TRBV4-1 and TRBJ2-7; 9 bases agree with TRBD2. CDR1 and CDR2 from the germline V gene are MGHRA and YSYEKL. The V gene end was trimmed by 1 base and the J gene end by 7 bases; junction bases not matched to a gene: 8. This CDR3 has 15 residues. The chain's CDR3 is CASSQVAGDPREQYF. In DNA form, the CDR3 reads TGCGCCAGCAGCCAAGTAGCGGGGGACCCGAGAGAGCAGTACTTC.

Comment on this clone: No DNA is shown, since the ends of the CDR3 on it are uncertain; the CDR3 is the one TCRdb lists. This chain connects TRBV7-9 to TRBJ2-7; TRBD2, the table's D call, lacks a check against the DNA. Germline values: CDR1 SEHNR, CDR2 FQNEAQ (reference sequence). Termini included, the CDR3 measures 19 amino acids. This chain's CDR3 is CASSLVFGSGLAGSYEQYV.

The chain uses TRBV5-1 and TRBJ1-4; 8 nucleotides line up with TRBD1. Trimming removed 4 bases from V and 0 bases from J; junction bases left unmatched: 2. The CDR3 sequence is 15 residues long. Germline V gives CDR1 SGHRS, CDR2 YFSETQ. The CDR3 sequence: CASSQQGATNEKLFF. The CDR3 DNA is TGCGCCAGCAGCCAACAGGGGGCAACTAATGAAAAACTGTTTTTT.

The table lists this clone with a count of one. The chain couples TRBV2 to TRBJ2-2; D possibly corresponds to TRBD2 (6 bases). V lost 4 bases and J lost 8, with 11 bases in between. The CDR3 loop spans 13 amino acids. Germline V gene lookup returns CDR1 SNHLY and CDR2 FYNNEI. The CDR3 DNA is TGTGCCAGCAGTGCAGGGAGGTTAGGGGAGCTGTTTTTT. It encodes CASSAGRLGELFF.

This clone has a single count. This chain connects TRBV6-1 to TRBJ2-7, with D perhaps matching TRBD2 (5 bases). V dropped 5 bases and J dropped 4 bases, with 18 bases sitting between them. The CDR3 runs 15 residues. CDR1 and CDR2 (germline): MNHNS, SASEGT. Here the CDR3 DNA reads TGTGCCAGCAGTTGGTTTCGGGGTTTCAGATACGAGCAGTACTTC. This encodes CASSWFRGFRYEQYF.

This chain joins TRBV7-9 and TRBJ2-1, with D possibly matching TRBD2 (7 bases). Trimming left V 4 bases short and J 6 bases short, with 16 bases between. This CDR3 has 15 residues. CDR1 and CDR2 (germline): SEHNR, FQNEAQ (reference sequence). The CDR3 bases are TGTGCCAGCAGCTCCGGCGGGGGCCCCATCAATGAGCAGTTCTTC. It is translated as CASSSGGGPINEQFF.

This clone was seen more than once but under ten times. This sequence joins TRBV10-1 and TRBJ2-5; D may be TRBD2 (5 bases). Germline-derived CDR1 and CDR2 are WNHNN and SYGVQD (reference sequence). The V end lost 6 bases, the J end lost 9 bases, and 17 bases lay between the germline ends. The CDR3 contains 13 residues. CDR3 in DNA: TGCGCCAGCAGCGATACAGTGGTCGGGGCCCAGTACTTC. Translating it yields CASSDTVVGAQYF.

In nucleotides, the CDR3 is TGTGCCAGTAGTATACCGGACTACCAAGAGACCCAGTACTTC. Amino acids: CASSIPDYQETQYF. J is TRBJ2-5 and V is TRBV19, with a weak D call TRBD2 (5 bases). V lost 2 bases and J 0 bases, leaving 7 bases between the germline ends. The germline V gene has CDR1 LNHDA and CDR2 SQIVND (reference sequence). The CDR3 consists of 14 residues.

The chain is built from TRBV6-1 and TRBJ2-2; 12 bases fit TRBD2. Trimming cost V 0 bases and J 4 bases; bases outside gene matches: 9. The CDR3 is 19 residues long. CDR1 is MNHNS, CDR2 SASEGT, per germline. CDR3 region: CASSEALLGLAGFTGELFF. For the CDR3, the DNA is TGTGCCAGCAGTGAAGCGCTTCTGGGACTAGCGGGTTTCACCGGGGAGCTGTTTTTT.

In DNA form, the CDR3 reads TGTGCCAGCAGCTTCGGACAGGGGAGAGAAGAAAAACTGTTTTTT. This codes for CASSFGQGREEKLFF. The chain uses TRBV5-6 and TRBJ1-4; 9 bases agree with TRBD1. This CDR3 comprises 15 residues. From germline, CDR1 is SGHDT and CDR2 YYEEEE. With V trimmed by 2 bases and J by 8 bases, 7 bases remained unmatched.

V usage is TRBV5-4 and J usage is TRBJ2-5; the match to TRBD2 covers 10 bases. From germline, CDR1 is SGHNT and CDR2 YYREEE (reference sequence). Germline trimming cut 4 bases from V and 3 bases from J; bases unmatched to any gene: 6. The CDR3 contains 15 residues. CDR3 DNA: TGTGCCAGCAGCGCTAGCGGGAGAATGGAAGAGACCCAGTACTTC. Encoded protein: CASSASGRMEETQYF.

The count of this clone is one. The rearrangement links TRBV29-1 to TRBJ2-4, with D tentatively TRBD2 (5 bases). Germline V gene data show CDR1 as SQVTM and CDR2 as ANQGSEA. Between the trimmed V and J ends, which lost 5 bases and 0 bases, there was a span of 11 bases. CDR3 length: 14 residues. The CDR3 protein is CSVSAVLAKNIQYF. The CDR3 region has the DNA TGCAGCGTTTCAGCGGTCCTAGCCAAAAACATTCAGTACTTC.

A single count supports this clone. The V and J genes are TRBV23-1 and TRBJ1-2, with D perhaps matching TRBD1 (5 bases). TRBV23-1 is marked as an open reading frame, function uncertain. V shed 3 bases and J shed 0 bases, with 14 bases lying between them. The CDR3 runs to 16 residues. The DNA of the CDR3 is TGCGCCAGCAGTCAGGGGGGACCGAGAGCTAACTATGGCTACACCTTC. Protein sequence: CASSQGGPRANYGYTF.

The chain joins TRBV19 to TRBJ1-2; TRBD1 matches 8 bases. Per germline, CDR1 LNHDA and CDR2 SQIVND (reference sequence). The CDR3 has 12 amino acids. Trimming removed 5 bases from V and 10 bases from J; junction bases left unmatched: 6. The DNA for the CDR3 is TGTGCCAGTAGTCTTCGGACAGGGAACTACACCTTC. Encoded protein: CASSLRTGNYTF.

V gene TRBV11-1 combines with J gene TRBJ1-2, with TRBD1 matching over 7 bases. Trimming cost V 5 bases and J 5 bases; bases outside gene matches: 11. The CDR3 is 15 residues long. Germline V gene lookup returns CDR1 SGHAT and CDR2 FQDESV (reference sequence). CDR3 bases: TGTGCCAGCAGCGCATACCCCGGGACAGAATATGGCTACACCTTC. This gives the protein CASSAYPGTEYGYTF.

To note about this clone: The junction shows a germline mismatch at one end, possibly a read error. The chain has TRBV7-9 and TRBJ2-7, with D perhaps being TRBD1 or TRBD2 (6 bases each). Germline V CDR1 and CDR2: SEHNR, FQNEAQ (reference sequence). This CDR3 comprises 13 residues. The CDR3 coding sequence is TGTTCCAGCAGCTTAGCGGCAGGGGCTCAGCAGTACTTC. Protein: CSSSLAAGAQQYF. The whole variable domain, filled in from reference TRBV7-9 and TRBJ2-7, reads DTGVSQNPRHKITKRGQNVTFRCDPISEHNRLYWYRQTLGQGPEFLTYFQNEAQLEKSRLLSDRFSAERPKGSFSTLEIQRTEQGDSAMYLCSSSLAAGAQQYFGPGTRLTVT.

The rearrangement links TRBV5-1 to TRBJ2-5; weak D call: TRBD2 (7 bases). Germline V gene sequence: CDR1 SGHRS, CDR2 YFSETQ. V shed 0 bases and J shed 5 bases, with 11 bases lying between them. The CDR3 is 14 residues long. CDR3 sequence (DNA): TGCGCCAGCAGCTTGGCCGAGGGGGGGGAGACCCAGTACTTC. Its translation is CASSLAEGGETQYF.

This clone came up once. The V and J genes are TRBV5-6 and TRBJ1-1; TRBD1 aligns across 7 bases. Unmatched junction bases numbered 4, after V lost 2 bases and J lost 3 bases. Germline V CDR1 and CDR2: SGHDT, YYEEEE. This CDR3 spans 14 amino acids. CDR3 in amino acids: CASSFRDRDTEAFF. CDR3 in DNA: TGTGCCAGCAGCTTCCGGGACAGAGACACTGAAGCTTTCTTT.

This clone appeared a single time. This chain links TRBV27 with TRBJ2-7, with TRBD1 matching over 7 bases. V lost 8 bases and J lost 2; bases outside the gene matches: 9. The CDR3 totals 14 residues. The germline V gene encodes CDR1 MNHEY and CDR2 SMNVEV (reference sequence). The CDR3 DNA reads as TGTGCCAGCGGACGATACAGGGGACCCTACGAGCAGTACTTC. Translation: CASGRYRGPYEQYF.

The rearrangement uses TRBV7-9 and TRBJ2-1, with 9 bases aligning to TRBD2. CDR1 is SEHNR, CDR2 FQNEAQ, per germline (reference sequence). J lost 1 base, V lost 2 bases, and 3 bases had no gene match. This CDR3 region has 16 residues. CDR3 nucleotides: TGTGCCAGCAGCTTACGCAGCGGGGGGTCCTACAATGAGCAGTTCTTC. It is translated as CASSLRSGGSYNEQFF.

This sequence joins TRBV11-3 and TRBJ1-1, with 7 bases matching TRBD1. CDR3 length: 15 amino acids. J gave up 1 base and V 4 bases, and 6 bases lay outside the gene matches. Looked up from germline, CDR1 is SGHNT and CDR2 is YENEEA. CDR3 bases: TGTGCCAGCAGCTCCGCGCGACAGGGGAACACTGAAGCTTTCTTT. This gives the protein CASSSARQGNTEAFF. The full variable domain, completed using reference TRBV11-3 and TRBJ1-1, is EAGVVQSPRYKIIEKKQPVAFWCNPISGHNTLYWYLQNLGQGPELLIRYENEEAVDDSQLPKDRFSAERLKGVDSTLKIQPAELGDSAVYLCASSSARQGNTEAFFGQGTRLTVV.

This chain joins TRBV27 and TRBJ1-1; maybe TRBD1 (5 bases). The CDR3 has 14 amino acids. Trimming cost V 3 bases and J 5 bases, with 13 bases left between them. The germline V gene has CDR1 MNHEY and CDR2 SMNVEV (reference sequence). For the CDR3, the DNA is TGTGCCAGCAGTTTGGGCAGGGCGACGACTGAAGCTTTCTTT. Translation: CASSLGRATTEAFF.

The V call is TRBV9, the J call TRBJ1-1, with 9 bases identical to TRBD1. The CDR3 has 14 amino acids. The V and J ends lost 3 bases and 5 bases, in that order; junction bases with no gene match: 5. Germline CDR1 is SGDLS and CDR2 is YYNGEE. CDR3: CASSGDRGGTEAFF. The CDR3 nucleotides are TGTGCCAGCAGCGGCGACAGGGGGGGGACTGAAGCTTTCTTT.

V usage is TRBV28 and J usage is TRBJ2-7; D perhaps matches TRBD1 (7 bases). The ends were cut back, 3 bases at V and 0 bases at J, with 15 bases in the middle. This CDR3 has 16 amino acids. Germline assignment: CDR1 MDHEN and CDR2 SYDVKM. The CDR3 region is CASSLPRDRYSYEQYF. Written as DNA, the CDR3 is TGTGCCAGCAGTTTGCCGCGGGACAGATACTCCTACGAGCAGTACTTC. The full variable domain, in which reference TRBV28 and TRBJ2-7 provide the parts outside the CDR3, is DVKVTQSSRYLVKRTGEKVFLECVQDMDHENMFWYRQDPGLGLRLIYFSYDVKMKEKGDIPEGYSVSREKKERFSLILESASTNQTSMYLCASSLPRDRYSYEQYFGPGTRLTVT.